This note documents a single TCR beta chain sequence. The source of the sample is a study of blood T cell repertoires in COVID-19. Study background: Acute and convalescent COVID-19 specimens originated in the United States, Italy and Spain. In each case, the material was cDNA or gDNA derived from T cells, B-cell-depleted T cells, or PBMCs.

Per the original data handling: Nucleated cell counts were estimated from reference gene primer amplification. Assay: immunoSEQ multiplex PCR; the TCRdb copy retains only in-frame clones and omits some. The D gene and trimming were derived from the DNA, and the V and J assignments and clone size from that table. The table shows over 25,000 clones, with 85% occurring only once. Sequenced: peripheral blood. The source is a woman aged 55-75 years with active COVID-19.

As DNA, the CDR3 is TGTGCCTGGAGCCTAGAGGGCTTCAATCAGCCCCAGCATTTT. Amino acid sequence: CAWSLEGFNQPQHF. The chain couples TRBV30 to TRBJ1-5; D is unresolved. The CDR3 has 14 residues. Trimming removed 3 bases from V and 3 bases from J, with 12 bases in between. Germline V gives CDR1 GTSNPN, CDR2 SVGIG (reference sequence). Drawing the rest from reference TRBV30 and TRBJ1-5, the complete variable domain is SQTIHQWPATLVQPVGSPLSLECTVEGTSNPNLYWYRQAAGRGLQLLFYSVGIGQISSEVPQNLSASRPQDRQFILSSKKLLLSDSGFYLCAWSLEGFNQPQHFGDGTRLSIL.